This record covers a single T cell receptor beta chain. The sample is drawn from a study of beta chain features in type 1 diabetes. Reverse transcribing all isolated RNA meant expressed TCRB transcripts were sequenced. Profiling relied on immunoSEQ multiplex PCR, and the TCRdb table lists in-frame clones only, not all of them. The data show about half a million clones, roughly 30% seen once. V lost 4 bases to trimming and J lost 0 bases, with 12 bases between them. The CDR3 loop spans 15 amino acids. Germline V gene data show CDR1 as MGHDK and CDR2 as SYGVNS. The receptor was isolated from a man younger than 35 in good health. The sequenced sample was naive CD4+ T cells from blood. The chain uses TRBV25-1 and TRBJ1-1; possible D gene TRBD1, 5 bases. CDR3 DNA: TGTGCCAGCAGTGGACCAATCAGGGTGAACACTGAAGCTTTCTTT. Amino acids: CASSGPIRVNTEAFF.